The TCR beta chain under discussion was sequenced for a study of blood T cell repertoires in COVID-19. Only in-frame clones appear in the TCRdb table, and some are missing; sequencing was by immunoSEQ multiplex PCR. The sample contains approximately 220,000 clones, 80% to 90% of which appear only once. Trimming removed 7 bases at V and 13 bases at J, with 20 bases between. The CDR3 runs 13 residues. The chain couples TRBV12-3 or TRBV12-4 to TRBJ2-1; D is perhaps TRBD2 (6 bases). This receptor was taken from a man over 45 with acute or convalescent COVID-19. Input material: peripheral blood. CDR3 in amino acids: CASKTQTRLKQFF. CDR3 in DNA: TGTGCCAGCAAAACGCAGACTAGGTTGAAACAGTTCTTC.